Described below is a single TCR beta chain sequence and its context. The antigen remains unidentified. Method: immunoSEQ multiplex PCR; TCRdb's copy keeps in-frame clones and lacks some. The repertoire holds 95,000 to 100,000 clones, with roughly 90% as singletons. This record belongs to a study of T cell responses to AZD1222 COVID-19 vaccine. Trimming at V came to 0 bases and at J to 2 bases, leaving 3 bases not matched to a gene. CDR1 is MNHNS, CDR2 SASEGT, per germline. CDR3 length: 15 amino acids. Whole-study results and caveats: Per reports, nearly half of all spike-specific TCRs target regions that are unmutated in variants. Repertoire collection took place solely once the T cell response had peaked.

Timing groups of about 4 and about 12 weeks for second doses were pooled. This TCR derives from an adult who received the AZD1222 COVID-19 vaccine. This sample comprised peripheral blood, obtained 28 days after the second AZD1222 dose. The rearrangement uses TRBV6-1 and TRBJ2-7; TRBD2 aligns across 8 bases. CDR3 nucleotides: TGTGCCAGCAGTGAAGCCGGGGGGGGCGCCTACGAGCAGTACTTC. Amino acids: CASSEAGGGAYEQYF.